This T cell receptor beta chain was sequenced for a study of PD-1 blockade in classical Hodgkin lymphoma. At the level of the study: A 3 mg/kg intravenous dose of nivolumab was received by patients every 2 weeks. Whole-study results and caveats: Patients with a complete response exhibited baseline diversity comparable to newly diagnosed patients. As was reported, newly diagnosed patients showed lower baseline TCR diversity than healthy donors did. When nivolumab was started under 1 year after ASCT, patients were excluded.

Relapses following autologous stem cell transplantation were seen in all patients, with brentuximab vedotin exposure varying. The germline V gene encodes CDR1 SGHKS and CDR2 YYEKEE (reference sequence). The CDR3 covers 13 residues. After removal of 3 bases from V and 3 bases from J, the junction contained 2 bases not matched to a gene. Note on this clone: Its antigen is undetermined.

Libraries were prepared by immunoSEQ multiplex PCR; TCRdb keeps only in-frame clonotypes and omits some of them. The table has 13,000 or so clones, around 86% seen once. The chain has TRBV5-5 and TRBJ2-7; 8 bases map to TRBD2. The TCR sequence derives from a human donor with classical Hodgkin lymphoma. This specimen consisted of peripheral blood mononuclear cells (PBMCs), obtained at baseline. As DNA, the CDR3 is TGTGCCAGCAGCTCGACTAGCGTCTACGAGCAGTACTTC. This codes for CASSSTSVYEQYF. Complete variable domain (other parts from reference TRBV5-5 and TRBJ2-7): DAGVTQSPTHLIKTRGQQVTLRCSPISGHKSVSWYQQVLGQGPQFIFQYYEKEERGRGNFPDRFSARQFPNYSSELNVNALLLGDSALYLCASSSTSVYEQYFGPGTRLTVT.